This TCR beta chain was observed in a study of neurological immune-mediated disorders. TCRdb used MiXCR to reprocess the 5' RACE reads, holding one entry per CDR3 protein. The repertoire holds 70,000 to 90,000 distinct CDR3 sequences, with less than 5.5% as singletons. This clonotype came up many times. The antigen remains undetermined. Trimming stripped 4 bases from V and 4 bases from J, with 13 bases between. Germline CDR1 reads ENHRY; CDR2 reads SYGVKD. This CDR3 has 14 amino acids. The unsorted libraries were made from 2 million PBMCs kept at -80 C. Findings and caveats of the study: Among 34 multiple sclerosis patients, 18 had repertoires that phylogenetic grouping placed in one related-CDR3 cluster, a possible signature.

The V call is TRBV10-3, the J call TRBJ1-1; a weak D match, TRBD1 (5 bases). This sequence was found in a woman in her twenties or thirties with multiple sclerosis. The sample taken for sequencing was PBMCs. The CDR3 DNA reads TGTGCCATCAGTGTGGGCAGGGTGGTCACTGAAGCTTTCTTT. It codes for CAISVGRVVTEAFF.